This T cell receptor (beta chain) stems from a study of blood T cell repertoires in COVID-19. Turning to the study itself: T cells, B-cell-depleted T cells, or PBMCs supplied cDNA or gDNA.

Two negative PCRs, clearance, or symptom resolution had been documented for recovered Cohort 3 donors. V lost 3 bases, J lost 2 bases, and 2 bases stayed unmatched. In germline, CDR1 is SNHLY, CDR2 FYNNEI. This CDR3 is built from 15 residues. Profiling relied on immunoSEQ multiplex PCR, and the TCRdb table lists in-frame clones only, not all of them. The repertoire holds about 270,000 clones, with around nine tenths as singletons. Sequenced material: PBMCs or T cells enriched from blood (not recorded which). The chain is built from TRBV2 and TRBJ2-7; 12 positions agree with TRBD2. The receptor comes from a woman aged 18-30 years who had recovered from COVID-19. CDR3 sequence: CASSDPSGGAYEQYF. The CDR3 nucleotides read TGTGCCAGCAGTGATCCTAGCGGGGGGGCCTACGAGCAGTACTTC.